This TCR beta chain is drawn from a study of blood T cell repertoires in COVID-19. Profiled with immunoSEQ multiplex PCR; TCRdb holds only in-frame clones, not every one. The sample has about 220,000 clones, 60% to 85% seen once. The germline V gene has CDR1 SGHRS and CDR2 YFSETQ. V shed 0 bases and J 1 base; nucleotides not matched to a gene: 1. CDR3 length: 15 residues. This rearrangement joins TRBV5-1 to TRBJ2-1; 7 nucleotides match TRBD1. The TCR was taken from a woman in her 70s with acute or convalescent COVID-19. The sequenced material came from peripheral blood. CDR3 nucleotide sequence: TGCGCCAGCAGCTTGGGGGGACAGTCCTACAATGAGCAGTTCTTC. Its translation: CASSLGGQSYNEQFF.